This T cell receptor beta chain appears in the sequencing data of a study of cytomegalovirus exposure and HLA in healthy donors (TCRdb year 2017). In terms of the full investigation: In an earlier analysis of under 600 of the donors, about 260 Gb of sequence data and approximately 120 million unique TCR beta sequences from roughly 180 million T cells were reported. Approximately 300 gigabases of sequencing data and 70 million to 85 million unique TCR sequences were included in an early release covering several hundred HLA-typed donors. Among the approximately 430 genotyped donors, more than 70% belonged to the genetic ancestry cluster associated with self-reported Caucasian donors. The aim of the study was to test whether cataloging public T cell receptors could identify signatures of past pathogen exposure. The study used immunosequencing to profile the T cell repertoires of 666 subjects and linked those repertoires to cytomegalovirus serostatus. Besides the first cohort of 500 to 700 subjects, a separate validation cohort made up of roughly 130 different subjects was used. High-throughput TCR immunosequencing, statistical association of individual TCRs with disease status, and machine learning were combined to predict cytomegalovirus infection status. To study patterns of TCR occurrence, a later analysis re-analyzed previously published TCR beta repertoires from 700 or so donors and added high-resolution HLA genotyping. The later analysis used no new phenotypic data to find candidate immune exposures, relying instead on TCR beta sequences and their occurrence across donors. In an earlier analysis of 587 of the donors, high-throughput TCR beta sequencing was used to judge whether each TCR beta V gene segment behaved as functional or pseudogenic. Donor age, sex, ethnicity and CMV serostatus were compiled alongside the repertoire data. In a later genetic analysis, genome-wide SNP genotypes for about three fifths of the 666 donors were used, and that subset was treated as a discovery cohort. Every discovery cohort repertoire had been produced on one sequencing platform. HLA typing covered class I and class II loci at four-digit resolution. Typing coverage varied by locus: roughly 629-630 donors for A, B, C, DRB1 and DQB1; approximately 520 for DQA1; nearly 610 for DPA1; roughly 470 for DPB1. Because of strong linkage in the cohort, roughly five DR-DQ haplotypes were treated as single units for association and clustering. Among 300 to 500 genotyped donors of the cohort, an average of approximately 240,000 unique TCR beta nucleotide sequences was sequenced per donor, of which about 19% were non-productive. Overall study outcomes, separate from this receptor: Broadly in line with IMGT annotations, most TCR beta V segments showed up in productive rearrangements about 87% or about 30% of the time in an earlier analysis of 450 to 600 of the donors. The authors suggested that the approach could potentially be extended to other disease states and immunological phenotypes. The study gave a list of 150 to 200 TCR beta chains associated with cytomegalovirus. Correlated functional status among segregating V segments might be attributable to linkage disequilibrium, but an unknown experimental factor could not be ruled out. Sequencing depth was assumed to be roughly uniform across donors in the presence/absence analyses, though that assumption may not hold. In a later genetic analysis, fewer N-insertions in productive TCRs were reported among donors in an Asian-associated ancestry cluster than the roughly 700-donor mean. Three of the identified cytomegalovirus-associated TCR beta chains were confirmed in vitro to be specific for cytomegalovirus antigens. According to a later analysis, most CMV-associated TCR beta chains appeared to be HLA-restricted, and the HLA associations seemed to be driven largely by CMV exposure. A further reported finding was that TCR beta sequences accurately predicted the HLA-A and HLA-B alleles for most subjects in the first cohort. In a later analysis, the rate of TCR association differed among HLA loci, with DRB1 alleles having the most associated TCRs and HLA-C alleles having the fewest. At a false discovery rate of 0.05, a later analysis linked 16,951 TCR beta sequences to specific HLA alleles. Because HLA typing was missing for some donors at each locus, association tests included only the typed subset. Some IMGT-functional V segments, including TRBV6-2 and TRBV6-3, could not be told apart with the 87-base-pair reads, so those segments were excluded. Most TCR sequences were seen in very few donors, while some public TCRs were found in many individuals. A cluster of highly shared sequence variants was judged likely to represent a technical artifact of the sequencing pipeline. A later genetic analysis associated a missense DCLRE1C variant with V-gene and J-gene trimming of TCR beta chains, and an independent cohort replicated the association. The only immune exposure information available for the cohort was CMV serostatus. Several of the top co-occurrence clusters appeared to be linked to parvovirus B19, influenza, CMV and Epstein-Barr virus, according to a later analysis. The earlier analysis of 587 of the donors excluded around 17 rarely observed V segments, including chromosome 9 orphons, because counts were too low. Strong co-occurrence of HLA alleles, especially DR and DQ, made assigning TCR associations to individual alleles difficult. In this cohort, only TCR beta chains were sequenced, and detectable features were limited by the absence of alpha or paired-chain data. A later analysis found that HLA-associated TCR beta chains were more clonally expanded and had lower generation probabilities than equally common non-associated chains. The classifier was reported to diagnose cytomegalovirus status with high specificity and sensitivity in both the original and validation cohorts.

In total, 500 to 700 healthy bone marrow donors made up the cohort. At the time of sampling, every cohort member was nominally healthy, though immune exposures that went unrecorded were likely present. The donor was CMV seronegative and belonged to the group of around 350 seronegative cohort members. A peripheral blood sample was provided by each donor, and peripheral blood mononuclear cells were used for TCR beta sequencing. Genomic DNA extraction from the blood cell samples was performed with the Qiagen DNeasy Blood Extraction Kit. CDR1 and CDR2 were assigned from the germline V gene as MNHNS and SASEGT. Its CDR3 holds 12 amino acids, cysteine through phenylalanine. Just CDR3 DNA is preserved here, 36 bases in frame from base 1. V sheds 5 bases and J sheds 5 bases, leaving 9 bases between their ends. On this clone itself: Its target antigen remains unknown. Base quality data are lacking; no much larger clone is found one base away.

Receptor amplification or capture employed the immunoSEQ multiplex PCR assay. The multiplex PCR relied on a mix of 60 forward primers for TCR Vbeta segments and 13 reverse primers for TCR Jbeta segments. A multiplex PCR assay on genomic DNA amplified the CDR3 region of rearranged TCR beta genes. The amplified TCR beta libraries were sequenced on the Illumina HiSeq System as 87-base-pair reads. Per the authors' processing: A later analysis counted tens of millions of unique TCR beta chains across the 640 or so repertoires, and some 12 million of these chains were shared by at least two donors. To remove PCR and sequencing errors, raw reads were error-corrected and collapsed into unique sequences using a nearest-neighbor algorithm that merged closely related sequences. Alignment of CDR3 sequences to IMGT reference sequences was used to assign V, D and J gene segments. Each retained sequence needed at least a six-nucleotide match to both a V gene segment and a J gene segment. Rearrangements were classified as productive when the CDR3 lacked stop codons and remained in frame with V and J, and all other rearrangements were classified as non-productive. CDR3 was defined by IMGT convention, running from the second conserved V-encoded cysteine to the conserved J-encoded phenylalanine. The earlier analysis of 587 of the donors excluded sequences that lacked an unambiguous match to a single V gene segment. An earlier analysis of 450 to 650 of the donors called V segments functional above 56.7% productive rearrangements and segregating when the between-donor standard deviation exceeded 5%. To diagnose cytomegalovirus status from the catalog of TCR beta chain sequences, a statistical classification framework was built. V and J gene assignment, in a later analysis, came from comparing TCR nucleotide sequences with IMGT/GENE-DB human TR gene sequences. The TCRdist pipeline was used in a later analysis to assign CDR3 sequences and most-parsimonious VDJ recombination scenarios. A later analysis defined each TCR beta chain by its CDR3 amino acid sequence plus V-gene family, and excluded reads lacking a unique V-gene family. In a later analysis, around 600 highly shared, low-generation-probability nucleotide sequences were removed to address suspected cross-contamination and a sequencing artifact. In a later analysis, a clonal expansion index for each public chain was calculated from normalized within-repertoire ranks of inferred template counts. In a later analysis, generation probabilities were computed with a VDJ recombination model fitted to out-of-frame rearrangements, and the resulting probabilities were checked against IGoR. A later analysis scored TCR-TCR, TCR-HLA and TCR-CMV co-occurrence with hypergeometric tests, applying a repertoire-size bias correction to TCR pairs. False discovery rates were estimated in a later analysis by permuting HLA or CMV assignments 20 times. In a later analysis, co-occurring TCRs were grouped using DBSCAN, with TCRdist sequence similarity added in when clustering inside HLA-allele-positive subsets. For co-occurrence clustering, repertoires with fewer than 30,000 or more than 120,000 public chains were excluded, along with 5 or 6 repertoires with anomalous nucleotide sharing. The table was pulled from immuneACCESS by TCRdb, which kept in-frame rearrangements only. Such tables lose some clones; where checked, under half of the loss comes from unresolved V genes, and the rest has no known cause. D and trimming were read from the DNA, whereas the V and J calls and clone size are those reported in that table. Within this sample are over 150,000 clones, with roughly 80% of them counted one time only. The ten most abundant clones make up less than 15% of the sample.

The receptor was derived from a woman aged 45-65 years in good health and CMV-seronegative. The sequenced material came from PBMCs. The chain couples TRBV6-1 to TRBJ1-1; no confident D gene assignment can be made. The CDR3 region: CASSFRGTEAFF. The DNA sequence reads TGTGCCAGCAGTTTTCGCGGGACTGAAGCTTTCTTT.